This T cell receptor (beta chain) was sequenced during a study of PD-L1 blockade in urothelial cancer. Looking at the study overall: Male sex and bladder-origin urothelial cancer characterized about 90% of the roughly 29 patients. As for prior chemotherapy regimens, patients had received 0 to 3. Study-wide results and caveats: Pretreatment blood TCR clonality under the median forecast improved survival.

A word on this clone: Antigen specificity is unknown.

The V end lost 0 bases, the J end lost 4 bases, and 11 bases lay between the germline ends. The germline CDR1 and CDR2 sequences are MNHEY and SVGAGI. This CDR3 has 15 amino acids. Time point indicated: pretreatment peripheral blood. Synthetic TCR analog templates were added to each PCR reaction. Clones were sequenced by immunoSEQ multiplex PCR, and TCRdb holds only the in-frame ones, with some missing. This table holds approximately 88,000 clones, 80% to 85% found once. The chain combines TRBV6-5 with TRBJ2-3, with D hard to call. The clonotype comes from a man between 60 and 75 years old with urothelial cancer. The sequenced sample was PBMCs, obtained around atezolizumab (anti-PD-L1) treatment. The CDR3 DNA is TGTGCCAGCAGTTACTCGGAACGGGTCGCAGATACGCAGTATTTT. This translates into CASSYSERVADTQYF.